This record covers a single T cell receptor (beta chain). The same CDR3 is also encoded by other DNA sequences in this sample. The sample belongs to a study of shared clonotypes between healthy human individuals. Turning to the study itself: Ranging from 18 to 49 in age, donors were two women and a few men.

Samples left unsorted employed 80 million to 95 million PBMCs for genomic DNA. This CDR3 has 12 residues. The V end was cut by 0 bases, the J end by 2 bases, with 0 bases between. Germline-derived CDR1 and CDR2 are SGHTA and FQGNSA. The run depth of the assay was deep. Only in-frame clones appear in the TCRdb table, and some are missing; sequencing was by immunoSEQ multiplex PCR. The repertoire holds fewer than 700,000 clones, around 78% seen once, with about 12% in the top ten. The source is a middle-aged woman in good health. Some clones in this sample may be carry-over from other donors' samples. The chain is built from TRBV7-2 and TRBJ2-3; D is undetermined. The sequencing input was PBMCs. The CDR3 coding sequence is TGTGCCAGCAGCTTAGCCACAGATACGCAGTATTTT. Residues: CASSLATDTQYF. Supplemented by reference TRBV7-2 and TRBJ2-3, the full variable domain reads GAGVSQSPSNKVTEKGKDVELRCDPISGHTALYWYRQSLGQGLEFLIYFQGNSAPDKSGLPSDRFSAERTGGSVSTLTIQRTQQEDSAVYLCASSLATDTQYFGPGTRLTVL.